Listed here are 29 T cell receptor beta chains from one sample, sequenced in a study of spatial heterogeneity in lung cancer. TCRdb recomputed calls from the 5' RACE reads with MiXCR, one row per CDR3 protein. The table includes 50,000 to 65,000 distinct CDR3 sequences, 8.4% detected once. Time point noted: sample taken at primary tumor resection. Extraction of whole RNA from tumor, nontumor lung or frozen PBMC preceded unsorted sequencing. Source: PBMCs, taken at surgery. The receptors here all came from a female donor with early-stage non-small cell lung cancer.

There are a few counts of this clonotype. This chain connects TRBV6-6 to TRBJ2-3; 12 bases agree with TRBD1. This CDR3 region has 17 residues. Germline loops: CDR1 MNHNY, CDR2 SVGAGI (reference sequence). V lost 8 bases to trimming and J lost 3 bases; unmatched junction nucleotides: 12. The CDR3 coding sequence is TGTGCCAGCTCACCGGGACAGGGGGCAGGTGGAACAGATACGCAGTATTTT. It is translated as CASSPGQGAGGTDTQYF.

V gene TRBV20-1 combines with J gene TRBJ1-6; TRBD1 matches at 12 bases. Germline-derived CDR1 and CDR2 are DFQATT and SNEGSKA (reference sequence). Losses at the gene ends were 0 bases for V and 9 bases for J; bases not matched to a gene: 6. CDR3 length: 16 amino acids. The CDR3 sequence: CSARDPGQGAGSPLHF. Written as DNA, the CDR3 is TGCAGTGCTAGAGACCCGGGACAGGGGGCAGGTTCACCCCTCCACTTT.

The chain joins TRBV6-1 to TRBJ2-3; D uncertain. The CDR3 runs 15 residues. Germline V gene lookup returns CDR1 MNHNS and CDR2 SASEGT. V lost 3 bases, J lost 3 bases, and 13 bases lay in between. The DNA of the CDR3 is TGTGCCAGCAGTGATTCTTCTCCCAGAACAGATACGCAGTATTTT. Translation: CASSDSSPRTDTQYF.

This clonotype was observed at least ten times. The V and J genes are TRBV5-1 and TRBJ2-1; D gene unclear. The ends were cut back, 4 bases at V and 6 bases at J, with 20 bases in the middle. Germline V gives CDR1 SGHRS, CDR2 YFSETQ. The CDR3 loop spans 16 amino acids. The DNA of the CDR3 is TGCGCCAGCAGCAACCTCCCGGGCCTAAACACCAATGAGCAGTTCTTC. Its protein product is CASSNLPGLNTNEQFF. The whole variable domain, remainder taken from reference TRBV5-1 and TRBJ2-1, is KAGVTQTPRYLIKTRGQQVTLSCSPISGHRSVSWYQQTPGQGLQFLFEYFSETQRNKGNFPGRFSGRQFSNSRSEMNVSTLELGDSALYLCASSNLPGLNTNEQFFGPGTRLTVL.

CDR3: CASRQQPVIGNGNQPQHF. The CDR3 DNA reads as TGTGCCAGCAGGCAGCAGCCGGTGATTGGAAATGGCAATCAGCCCCAGCATTTT. The rearrangement links TRBV6-5 to TRBJ1-5; no definite D call. With 6 bases removed from V and 2 bases from J, the gap between germline ends came to 23 bases. CDR3 length: 18 residues. CDR1 and CDR2 from the germline V gene are MNHEY and SVGAGI.

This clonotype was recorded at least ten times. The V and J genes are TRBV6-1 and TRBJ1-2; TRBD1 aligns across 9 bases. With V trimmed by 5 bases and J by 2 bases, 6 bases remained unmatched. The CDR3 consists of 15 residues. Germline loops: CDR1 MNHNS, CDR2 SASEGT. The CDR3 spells CASSLRDRDNYGYTF. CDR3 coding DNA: TGTGCCAGCAGTCTCCGGGACAGGGACAACTATGGCTACACCTTC.

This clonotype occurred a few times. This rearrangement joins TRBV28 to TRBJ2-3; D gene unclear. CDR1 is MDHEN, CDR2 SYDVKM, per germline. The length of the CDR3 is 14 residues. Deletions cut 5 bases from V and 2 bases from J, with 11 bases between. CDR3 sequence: CASSSSGTTDTQYF. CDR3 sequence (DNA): TGTGCCAGCAGTAGTTCAGGAACCACAGATACGCAGTATTTT.

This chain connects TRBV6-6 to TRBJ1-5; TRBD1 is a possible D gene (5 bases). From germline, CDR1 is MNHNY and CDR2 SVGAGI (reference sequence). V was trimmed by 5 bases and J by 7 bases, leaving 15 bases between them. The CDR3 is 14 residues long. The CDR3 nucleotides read TGTGCCAGCAGTGGGGACCTTTCAGGGCAGCCCCAGCATTTT. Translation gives CASSGDLSGQPQHF.

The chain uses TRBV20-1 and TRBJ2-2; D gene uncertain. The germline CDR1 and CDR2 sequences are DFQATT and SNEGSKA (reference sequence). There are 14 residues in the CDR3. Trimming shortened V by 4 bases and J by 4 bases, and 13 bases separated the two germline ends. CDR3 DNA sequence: TGCAGTGCTACCCTGAGCAGGAGCACCGGGGAGCTGTTTTTT. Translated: CSATLSRSTGELFF.

The CDR3: CSVEGQSQTEAFF. CDR3 DNA: TGCAGCGTTGAAGGACAGTCTCAGACTGAAGCTTTCTTT. V usage is TRBV29-1 and J usage is TRBJ1-1, with a possible D match to TRBD1 (5 bases). Per the germline V gene, CDR1 is SQVTM and CDR2 is ANQGSEA. This CDR3 has 13 amino acids. Trimming removed 1 base at V and 5 bases at J, with 11 bases between.

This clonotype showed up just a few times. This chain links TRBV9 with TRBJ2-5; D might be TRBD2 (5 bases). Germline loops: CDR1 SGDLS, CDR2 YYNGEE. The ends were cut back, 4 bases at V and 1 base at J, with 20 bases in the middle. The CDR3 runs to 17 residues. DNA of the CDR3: TGTGCCAGCAGCCCCGGGATGGGTGCGGGTGCCCAAGAGACCCAGTACTTC. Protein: CASSPGMGAGAQETQYF.

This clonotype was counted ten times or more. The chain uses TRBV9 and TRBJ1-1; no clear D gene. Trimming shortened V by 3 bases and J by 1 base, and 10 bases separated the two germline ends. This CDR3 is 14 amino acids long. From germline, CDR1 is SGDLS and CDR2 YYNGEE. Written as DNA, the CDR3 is TGTGCCAGCAGCGGAACCTATGGGAACACTGAAGCTTTCTTT. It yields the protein CASSGTYGNTEAFF.

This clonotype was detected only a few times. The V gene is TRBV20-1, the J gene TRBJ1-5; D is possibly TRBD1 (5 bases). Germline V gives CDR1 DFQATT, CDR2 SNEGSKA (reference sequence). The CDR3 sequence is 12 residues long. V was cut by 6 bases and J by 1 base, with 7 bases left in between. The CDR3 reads CSASGSNQPQHF. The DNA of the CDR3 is TGCAGTGCCTCAGGGAGCAATCAGCCCCAGCATTTT.

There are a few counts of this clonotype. The DNA of the CDR3 is TGTGCCAGCAGCCCGGCAGGGAACGGGGAGCTGTTTTTT. It encodes CASSPAGNGELFF. The chain couples TRBV12-3 or TRBV12-4 to TRBJ2-2; possibly TRBD1 for D (5 bases). Trimming pared 6 bases from V and 7 bases from J, leaving 12 bases between. The CDR3 is 13 amino acids.

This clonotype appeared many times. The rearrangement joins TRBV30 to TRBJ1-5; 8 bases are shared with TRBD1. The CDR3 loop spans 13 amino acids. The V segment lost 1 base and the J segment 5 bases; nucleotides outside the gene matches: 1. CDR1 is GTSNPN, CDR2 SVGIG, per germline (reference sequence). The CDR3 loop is CAWSGQGHQPQHF. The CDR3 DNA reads TGTGCCTGGAGTGGACAGGGGCATCAGCCCCAGCATTTT.

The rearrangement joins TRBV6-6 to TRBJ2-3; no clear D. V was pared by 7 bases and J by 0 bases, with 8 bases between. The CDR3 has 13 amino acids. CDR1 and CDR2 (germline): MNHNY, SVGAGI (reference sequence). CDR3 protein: CASMVGSTDTQYF. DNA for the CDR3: TGTGCCAGCATGGTAGGGAGCACAGATACGCAGTATTTT.

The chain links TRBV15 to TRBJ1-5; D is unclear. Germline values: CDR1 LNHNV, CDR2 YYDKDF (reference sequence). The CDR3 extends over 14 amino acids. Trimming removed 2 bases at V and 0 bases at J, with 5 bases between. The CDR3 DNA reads TGTGCCACCAGCAGAACAAATAGCAATCAGCCCCAGCATTTT. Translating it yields CATSRTNSNQPQHF. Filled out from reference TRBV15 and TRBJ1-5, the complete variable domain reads DAMVIQNPRYQVTQFGKPVTLSCSQTLNHNVMYWYQQKSSQAPKLLFHYYDKDFNNEADTPDNFQSRRPNTSFCFLDIRSPGLGDTAMYLCATSRTNSNQPQHFGDGTRLSIL.

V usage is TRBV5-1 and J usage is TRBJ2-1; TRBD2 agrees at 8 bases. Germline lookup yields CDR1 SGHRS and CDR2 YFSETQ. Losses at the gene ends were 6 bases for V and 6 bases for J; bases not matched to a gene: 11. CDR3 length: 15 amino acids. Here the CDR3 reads CASKGNGGARNEQFF. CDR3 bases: TGCGCCAGCAAAGGGAACGGGGGGGCCCGCAATGAGCAGTTCTTC.

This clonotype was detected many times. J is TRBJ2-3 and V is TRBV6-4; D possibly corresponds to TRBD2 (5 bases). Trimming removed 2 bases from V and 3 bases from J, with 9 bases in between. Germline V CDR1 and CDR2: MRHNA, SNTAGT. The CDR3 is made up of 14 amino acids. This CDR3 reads CASSDSGGTDTQYF. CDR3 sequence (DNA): TGTGCCAGCAGTGACAGTGGCGGGACAGATACGCAGTATTTT.

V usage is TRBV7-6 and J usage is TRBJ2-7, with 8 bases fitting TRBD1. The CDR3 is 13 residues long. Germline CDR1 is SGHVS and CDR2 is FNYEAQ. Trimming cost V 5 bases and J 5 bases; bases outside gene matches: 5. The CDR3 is CASSQDRADEQYF. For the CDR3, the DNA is TGTGCCAGCAGCCAGGACAGGGCTGACGAGCAGTACTTC.

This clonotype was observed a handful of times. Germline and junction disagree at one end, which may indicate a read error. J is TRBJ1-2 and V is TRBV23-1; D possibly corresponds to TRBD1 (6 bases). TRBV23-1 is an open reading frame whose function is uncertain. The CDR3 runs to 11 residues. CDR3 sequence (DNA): TGCGCCAGCAGTCACTCACAGGGCGAACCCTTC. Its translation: CASSHSQGEPF.

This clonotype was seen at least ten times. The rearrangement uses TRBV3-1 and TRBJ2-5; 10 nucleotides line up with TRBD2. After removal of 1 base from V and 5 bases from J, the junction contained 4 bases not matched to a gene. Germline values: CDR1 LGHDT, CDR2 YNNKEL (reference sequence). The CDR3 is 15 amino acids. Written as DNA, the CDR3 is TGTGCCAGCAGCCAAGGGACTAGCGGTGTTGAGACCCAGTACTTC. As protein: CASSQGTSGVETQYF.

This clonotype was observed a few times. In DNA form, the CDR3 reads TGTGCCAGCAGCTTGCCACAGGGGGCGCGCACTGAAGCTTTCTTT. Protein sequence: CASSLPQGARTEAFF. This chain uses TRBV7-2 with TRBJ1-1; 9 bases are a match to TRBD1. CDR1 SGHTA and CDR2 FQGNSA come from the germline V gene. The CDR3 is 15 residues long. J lost 4 bases, V lost 3 bases, and 6 bases had no gene match.

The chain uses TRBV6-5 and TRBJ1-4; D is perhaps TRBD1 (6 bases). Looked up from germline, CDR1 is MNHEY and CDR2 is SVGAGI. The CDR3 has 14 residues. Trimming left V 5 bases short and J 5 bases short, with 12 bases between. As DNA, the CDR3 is TGTGCCAGCAGTCCCGGGGACACCAATGAAAAACTGTTTTTT. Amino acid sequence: CASSPGDTNEKLFF.

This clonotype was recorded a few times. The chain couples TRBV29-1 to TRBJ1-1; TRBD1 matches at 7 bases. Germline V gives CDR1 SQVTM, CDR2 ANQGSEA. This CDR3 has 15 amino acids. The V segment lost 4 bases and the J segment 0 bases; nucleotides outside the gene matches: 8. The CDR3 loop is CSVADRPVLNTEAFF. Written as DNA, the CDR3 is TGCAGCGTTGCGGACAGGCCGGTATTGAACACTGAAGCTTTCTTT.

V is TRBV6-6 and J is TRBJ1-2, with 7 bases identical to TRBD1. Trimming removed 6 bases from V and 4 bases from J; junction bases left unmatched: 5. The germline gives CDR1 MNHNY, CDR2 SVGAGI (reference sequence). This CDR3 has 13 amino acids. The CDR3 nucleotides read TGTGCCAGCAGCCCCAGGGGGACCTATGGCTACACCTTC. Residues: CASSPRGTYGYTF.

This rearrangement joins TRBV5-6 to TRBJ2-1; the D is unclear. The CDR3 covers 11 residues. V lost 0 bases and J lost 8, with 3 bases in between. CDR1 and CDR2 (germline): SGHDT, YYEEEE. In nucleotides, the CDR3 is TGTGCCAGCAGCTTGGTTGATGAGCAGTTCTTC. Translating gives CASSLVDEQFF.

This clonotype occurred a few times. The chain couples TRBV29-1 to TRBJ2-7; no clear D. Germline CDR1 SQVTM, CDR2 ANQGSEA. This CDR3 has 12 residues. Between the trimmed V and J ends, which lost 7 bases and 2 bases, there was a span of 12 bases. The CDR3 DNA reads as TGCAGCGCCGCCGGCGGAGCCTACGAGCAGTACTTC. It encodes CSAAGGAYEQYF.

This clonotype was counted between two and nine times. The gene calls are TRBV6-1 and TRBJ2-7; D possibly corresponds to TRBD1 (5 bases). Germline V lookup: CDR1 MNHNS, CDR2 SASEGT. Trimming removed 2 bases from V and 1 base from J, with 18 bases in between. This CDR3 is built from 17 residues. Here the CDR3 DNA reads TGTGCCAGCAGTGAATCAGGGATATCTCCTTTATCCTACGAGCAGTACGTC. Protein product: CASSESGISPLSYEQYV.